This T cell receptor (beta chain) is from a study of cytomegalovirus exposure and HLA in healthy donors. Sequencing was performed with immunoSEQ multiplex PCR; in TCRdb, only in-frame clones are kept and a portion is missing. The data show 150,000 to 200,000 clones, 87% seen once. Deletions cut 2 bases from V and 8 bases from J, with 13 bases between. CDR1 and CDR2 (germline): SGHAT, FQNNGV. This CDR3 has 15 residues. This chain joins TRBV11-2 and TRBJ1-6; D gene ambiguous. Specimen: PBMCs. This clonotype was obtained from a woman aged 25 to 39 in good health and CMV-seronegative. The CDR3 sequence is CASSLKPPGDSPLHF. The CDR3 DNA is TGTGCCAGCAGCTTAAAGCCACCTGGAGATTCACCCCTCCACTTT.